Each of the 14 T cell receptor beta chains below was sequenced from the same sample in a study of beta chain features in type 1 diabetes. General study results and limits: Type 1 diabetes patients had TCRB CDR3s that were shorter (moderately but significantly so) in all four CD4+ subsets.

Sequenced material consisted of expressed TCRB transcripts (all of the isolated RNA was reverse transcribed). Assay: immunoSEQ multiplex PCR; the TCRdb copy retains only in-frame clones and omits some. The profile shows about 260,000 clones, around 21% of them singletons. For these TCRs, the target antigens are not known. The source material was naive CD4+ T cells from blood. These TCRs come from a woman aged 40 to 55 with type 1 diabetes.

The chain combines TRBV7-2 with TRBJ1-2; 10 positions agree with TRBD1. The CDR3 totals 14 residues. Per the germline V gene, CDR1 is SGHTA and CDR2 is FQGNSA. The V segment lost 5 bases and the J segment 7 bases; nucleotides outside the gene matches: 7. The CDR3 DNA reads as TGTGCCAGCAGCCCACGACAGGGGGCCACTGGCTACACCTTC. Residues: CASSPRQGATGYTF.

The chain combines TRBV5-6 with TRBJ2-7, with D hard to call. V dropped 3 bases and J dropped 2 bases, with 9 bases sitting between them. The CDR3 spans 13 residues. Per the germline V gene, CDR1 is SGHDT and CDR2 is YYEEEE. The CDR3, as DNA: TGTGCCAGCAGCTCCACTACGACCTACGAGCAGTACTTC. This encodes CASSSTTTYEQYF. Using reference TRBV5-6 and TRBJ2-7 for the parts outside the CDR3, the full variable domain is DAGVTQSPTHLIKTRGQQVTLRCSPKSGHDTVSWYQQALGQGPQFIFQYYEEEERQRGNFPDRFSGHQFPNYSSELNVNALLLGDSALYLCASSSTTTYEQYFGPGTRLTVT.

The rearrangement uses TRBV18 and TRBJ1-5; 10 bases are a match to TRBD1. This CDR3 is built from 17 residues. Germline lookup yields CDR1 KGHSH and CDR2 LQKENI. The junction had 7 bases not matched to a gene; V was cut back by 3 bases and J by 2 bases. This CDR3 is CASSPGTGDQGNQPQHF. Here the CDR3 DNA reads TGTGCCAGCTCACCCGGGACAGGGGATCAAGGCAATCAGCCCCAGCATTTT.

This clone was seen more than once but under ten times. J is TRBJ2-3 and V is TRBV7-3, with D perhaps TRBD2 (5 bases). Trimming removed 1 base at V and 2 bases at J, with 7 bases between. Germline values: CDR1 SGHTA, CDR2 FQGTGA. CDR3 length: 14 residues. Here the CDR3 reads CASSLKGATDTQYF. The CDR3 DNA reads as TGTGCCAGCAGCTTAAAGGGAGCCACAGATACGCAGTATTTT.

The chain combines TRBV10-3 with TRBJ1-2, with 9 bases lining up with TRBD1. CDR3 length: 12 residues. Germline V lookup: CDR1 ENHRY, CDR2 SYGVKD. After removal of 6 bases from V and 6 bases from J, the junction contained 2 bases not matched to a gene. CDR3 sequence: CAIRGQGNGYTF. As DNA, the CDR3 is TGTGCCATCAGGGGACAGGGAAATGGCTACACCTTC.

This clone was seen more than once but under ten times. This chain connects TRBV28 to TRBJ2-3; a possible D gene is TRBD1 (6 bases). V lost 6 bases and J lost 1, with 17 bases in between. This CDR3 has 16 residues. CDR1 MDHEN and CDR2 SYDVKM come from the germline V gene. The CDR3 spells CASRGSGEKGTDTQYF. The CDR3 region has the DNA TGTGCCAGCAGAGGATCAGGGGAAAAGGGCACAGATACGCAGTATTTT. The variable domain in full, with the rest retrieved from reference TRBV28 and TRBJ2-3, is DVKVTQSSRYLVKRTGEKVFLECVQDMDHENMFWYRQDPGLGLRLIYFSYDVKMKEKGDIPEGYSVSREKKERFSLILESASTNQTSMYLCASRGSGEKGTDTQYFGPGTRLTVL.

CDR3 amino acids: CASSPGQISGYTF. The CDR3 nucleotides read TGTGCCAGCAGCCCGGGACAGATATCTGGCTACACCTTC. This chain links TRBV14 with TRBJ1-2; 7 nucleotides match TRBD1. Looked up from germline, CDR1 is SGHDN and CDR2 is FVKESK. The CDR3 is 13 residues long. V was clipped by 4 bases and J by 7 bases; unmatched bases: 6.

This clone was seen a few times. This chain links TRBV7-2 with TRBJ2-3; 10 bases line up with TRBD1. The V gene's germline CDR1 is SGHTA and CDR2 FQGNSA. The CDR3 runs 17 residues. V lost 0 bases, J lost 0 bases, and 3 bases stayed unmatched. The CDR3 nucleotides are TGTGCCAGCAGCTTAGCCGGGACAGGGGATAGCACAGATACGCAGTATTTT. The encoded protein is CASSLAGTGDSTDTQYF.

The V call is TRBV15, the J call TRBJ2-3, with 8 bases lining up with TRBD2. The V and J ends lost 5 bases and 4 bases, in that order; junction bases with no gene match: 5. The CDR3 has 14 amino acids. Germline V lookup: CDR1 LNHNV, CDR2 YYDKDF (reference sequence). This CDR3 reads CATSFGLAADTQYF. The CDR3 coding sequence is TGTGCCACCAGCTTTGGACTAGCCGCAGATACGCAGTATTTT.

The chain combines TRBV9 with TRBJ1-1; no reliable D call. Looked up from germline, CDR1 is SGDLS and CDR2 is YYNGEE. The CDR3 is made up of 12 amino acids. V was trimmed by 4 bases and J by 8 bases, leaving 12 bases between them. The CDR3 sequence is CASSRERSEAFF. In DNA form, the CDR3 reads TGTGCCAGCAGCCGTGAGAGGTCCGAAGCTTTCTTT.

This chain links TRBV6-6 with TRBJ1-2; D is unresolved. The length of the CDR3 is 11 residues. Trimming left V 5 bases short and J 8 bases short, with 9 bases between. Germline loops: CDR1 MNHNY, CDR2 SVGAGI (reference sequence). The CDR3 DNA follows: TGTGCCAGCAGTCTCTCGGTGGGCTACACCTTC. This gives the protein CASSLSVGYTF.

This clone was observed a few times. The rearrangement links TRBV2 to TRBJ2-1, with 12 bases lining up with TRBD2. The CDR3 loop spans 15 amino acids. J was trimmed by 4 bases and V by 6 bases; bases with no gene match: 4. Germline CDR1 reads SNHLY; CDR2 reads FYNNEI. DNA for the CDR3: TGTGCCAGCAGAGAGACTAGCGGGAGTTACAATGAGCAGTTCTTC. Translating it yields CASRETSGSYNEQFF.

This clone occurred a few times. The chain employs TRBV7-2 and TRBJ1-1; the D is unclear. The CDR3 loop spans 14 amino acids. CDR1 and CDR2 from the germline V gene are SGHTA and FQGNSA. Trimming shortened V by 1 base and J by 1 base, and 7 bases separated the two germline ends. This CDR3 is CASSLVAENTEAFF. The CDR3 coding sequence is TGTGCCAGCAGCTTAGTGGCAGAGAACACTGAAGCTTTCTTT.

This clone is a singleton in its sample. V and J are TRBV5-4 and TRBJ2-7; unclear D gene. The CDR3 has 13 amino acids. Per germline, CDR1 SGHNT and CDR2 YYREEE (reference sequence). V was shortened by 4 bases and J by 3 bases, with 11 bases between the two germline ends. For the CDR3, the DNA is TGTGCCAGCAGCCACGGTCCGAGCTACGAGCAGTACTTC. As protein: CASSHGPSYEQYF.